This is a list of T cell receptor beta chains from one sample in a study of blood T cells in healthy people across ages. From the 5' RACE reads, TCRdb called clonotypes with MiXCR, one entry per CDR3 protein. The profile shows 700,000 to 850,000 distinct CDR3 sequences, 35% to 40% of them singletons. Input material: blood. These receptors came from a man aged 18 to 30 in good health. CDR3s include the opening cysteine and the closing phenylalanine or tryptophan. The D gene is left open where the match is weak. Clone sizes are given selectively: once, few, many, or a class where the clone is expanded.

v_gene,abundance,d_gene,j_gene,CDR3nt,CDR3aa
TRBV5-1,.,TRBD1,TRBJ2-1,TGCGCCAGCAGCCCATACAGGGGGCGATATAATGAGCGGTTCTTC,CASSPYRGRYNERFF
TRBV9,.,.,TRBJ1-6,TGTGCCAGCAGCTTAGCCCCAGGGGCCAATTCACCCCTCCACTTT,CASSLAPGANSPLHF
TRBV7-8,many,.,TRBJ2-5,TGTGCCAGCAGTCGAGATGGTCTAGGTCAAGAGACCCAGTACTTC,CASSRDGLGQETQYF
TRBV10-3,many,TRBD2,TRBJ2-5,TGTGCCATCAGTAATAGCGGGGATACGTACTTC,CAISNSGDTYF
TRBV3-1,few,TRBD1,TRBJ1-6,TGTGCCAGCAGCCGAGGGACAGGTCAATCACCCCTCCACTTT,CASSRGTGQSPLHF
TRBV4-3,.,TRBD1,TRBJ2-3,TGCGCCAGCAGCCAAGACGGTACAGGGGCCGAGGGCCCAGATACGCAGTATTTT,CASSQDGTGAEGPDTQYF
TRBV7-9,few,.,TRBJ2-2,TGTGCCAGCAGCGCGGGACAGATGAACACCGGGGAGCTGTTTTTT,CASSAGQMNTGELFF
TRBV20-1,.,TRBD1,TRBJ2-7,TGCAGTGCTAGGCCTCTACAGGGGGCTCTCGAGCAGTACTTC,CSARPLQGALEQYF
TRBV21-1,.,.,TRBJ2-7,TGTGCCAGCGTGCGGGGGGGGGTCGAGCAGTACTTC,CASVRGGVEQYF
TRBV25-1,.,TRBD1,TRBJ2-5,TGTGCCAGCAGTGCCGAGGGACAGCAAGAGACCCAGTACTTC,CASSAEGQQETQYF
TRBV7-9,.,.,TRBJ2-3,TGTGCCAGCAGTCCCGGGTCTCCTAGCACAGATACGCAGTATTTT,CASSPGSPSTDTQYF
TRBV6-6,.,.,TRBJ1-1,TGTGCCAGCAGCCAATGGCAGGGGAACACTGAAGCTTTCTTT,CASSQWQGNTEAFF
TRBV7-9,few,TRBD1,TRBJ2-5,TGTGCCAGCAGCAAAGCCTTGACAGGGATCGAGGAAAGAGAGACCCAGTACTTC,CASSKALTGIEERETQYF
TRBV7-3,.,.,TRBJ1-2,TGTGCCAGCAGCTTGGCAAACGGGGCTGGCTACACCTTC,CASSLANGAGYTF
TRBV5-4,few,.,TRBJ2-3,TGTGCCAGCAGCTTGGGTGGGAGAGGAGGTGATACGCAGTATTTT,CASSLGGRGGDTQYF
TRBV20-1,.,.,TRBJ2-1,TGCAGTGTCTCTATACTAGCCGTGAAGGTACACAATGAGCAGTTCTTC,CSVSILAVKVHNEQFF
TRBV10-3,.,.,TRBJ2-1,TGTGCCATCAGTGGGGGACTTGTCGGGGATGAGCAGTTCTTC,CAISGGLVGDEQFF
TRBV18,.,.,TRBJ2-1,TGTGCCAGCTCACCGATAGAACATGAGCAGTTCTTC,CASSPIEHEQFF
TRBV5-1,.,.,TRBJ2-7,TGCGCCAGCAGCTTAGGGCTGGATGGCGAGCAGTACTTC,CASSLGLDGEQYF
TRBV20-1,once,.,TRBJ1-4,TGCAGTGCTTTAGAGGGCGGGGGCGAACTAAATGAAAAACTGTTTTTT,CSALEGGGELNEKLFF
TRBV20-1,.,.,TRBJ1-4,TGCAGTGCTGAGGACCGCCTTAATGAAAAACTGTTTTTT,CSAEDRLNEKLFF
TRBV20-1,few,TRBD1,TRBJ2-1,TGCAGTGCTACCAAATTTGCTGCAGGGGGTGCGGACAATGAGCAGTTCTTC,CSATKFAAGGADNEQFF
TRBV15,.,.,TRBJ1-5,TGTGCCACCAGCATCGACAGCGTCCCCAATCAGCCCCAGCATTTT,CATSIDSVPNQPQHF
TRBV7-2,few,TRBD2,TRBJ2-4,TGTGCCAGCAGCTTATTTCTCAATGGACTAGCGGGGGGGCCGGTAAACATTCAGTACTTC,CASSLFLNGLAGGPVNIQYF
TRBV12-3/TRBV12-4,many,.,TRBJ2-3,TGTGCCAGCAGCCACGGGACCCAAGATACGCAGTATTTT,CASSHGTQDTQYF
TRBV5-6,.,.,TRBJ2-3,TGTGCCAGCAGCTGGGGGGACATAACTAGCACAGATACGCAGTATTTT,CASSWGDITSTDTQYF
TRBV7-2,.,TRBD1,TRBJ2-3,TGTGCCAGCGGCTTACAGGGGGCCCCAGATACGCAGTATTTT,CASGLQGAPDTQYF
TRBV5-6,.,TRBD1,TRBJ1-2,TGTGCCAGCAGCTTGACTGGGACAGGGGGATCTGGCTACACCTTC,CASSLTGTGGSGYTF
TRBV20-1,.,.,TRBJ2-7,TGCAGTGCTAGACGCCCCGGGGTCGCTAGGAACAATGAGCAGTACTTC,CSARRPGVARNNEQYF
TRBV28,.,.,TRBJ2-1,TGTGCCAGCACCCTTACTACTAGAGGCAATGAGCAGTTCTTC,CASTLTTRGNEQFF
TRBV20-1,once,.,TRBJ2-1,TGCAGTGCTAGAGGACTAGTTGCGGAGACCCAGTTCTTC,CSARGLVAETQFF
TRBV5-1,.,TRBD2,TRBJ2-2,TGCGCCAGCAGCCGACTAGCGGGCGATAACACCGGGGAGCTGTTTTTT,CASSRLAGDNTGELFF
TRBV20-1,.,.,TRBJ2-7,TGCAGTGCTGGGGGGGGGACAACGACCTACGAGCAGTACTTC,CSAGGGTTTYEQYF
TRBV10-3,few,.,TRBJ2-1,TGTGCCATCAGTGAGTCCCAAAAACGAGACGAGTTCTTC,CAISESQKRDEFF
TRBV12-3/TRBV12-4,few,.,TRBJ1-1,TGTGCCAGCAGTTTAGCCAGCAGGATCACTGAAGCTTTCTTT,CASSLASRITEAFF
TRBV27,many,.,TRBJ2-1,TGTGCCAGCAGTTTACCTCACCGCGATGAGCAGTTCTTC,CASSLPHRDEQFF
TRBV6-5,.,.,TRBJ2-3,TGTGCCAGCATGGGGGGGCGCGGTACGCAGTATTTT,CASMGGRGTQYF
TRBV20-1,.,.,TRBJ2-5,TGCAGTGCTAGAATGGGTGGGACATCGCAAGAGACCCAGTACTTC,CSARMGGTSQETQYF
TRBV20-1,.,.,TRBJ2-1,TGCAGTGCTAGGCCCCAGAGTTTCTACAATGAGCAGTTCTTC,CSARPQSFYNEQFF
TRBV12-3/TRBV12-4,few,TRBD2,TRBJ2-7,TGTGCCAGCAGGTTTTCGGGGGGGGAAGGTAACGAGCAGTACTTC,CASRFSGGEGNEQYF
TRBV4-2,.,.,TRBJ1-1,TGTGCCAGCAGCTCAAAACCGGGCCCCGGGGGGACTGAAGCTTTCTTT,CASSSKPGPGGTEAFF
TRBV6-5,.,TRBD1,TRBJ1-5,TGTGCCAGCAGTCCCGGGACAGGGAGTCAGCCCCAGCATTTT,CASSPGTGSQPQHF
TRBV28,.,TRBD2,TRBJ2-1,TGTGCCAGCATTGGCCCGGGAGGGCCCCATGAGCAGTTCTTC,CASIGPGGPHEQFF